This T cell receptor (beta chain) appears in the sequencing data of a study of cytomegalovirus exposure and HLA in healthy donors. It was with 60 Vbeta and 13 Jbeta primers that the PCR ran. Libraries were prepared by immunoSEQ multiplex PCR; TCRdb keeps only in-frame clonotypes and omits some of them. The clone table shows 150,000 or so clones, with the ten largest holding 2% to 2.5%. Germline CDR1 reads SGHRS; CDR2 reads YFSETQ. V was pared by 2 bases and J by 5 bases, with 6 bases of the junction left unmatched. This CDR3 region has 14 residues. The chain uses TRBV5-1 and TRBJ2-7; the match to TRBD1 covers 8 bases. Sequencing was done on a sample of PBMCs. The sequence was collected from a man aged 25 to 40 in good health and CMV-seronegative. CDR3 DNA sequence: TGCGCCAGCAGCTTAGGACAGGGAAGCGACGAGCAGTACTTC. Its protein is CASSLGQGSDEQYF.